The T cell receptor (beta chain) under discussion was sequenced for a study of blood T cell repertoires in COVID-19. Study at large: Material from acute and convalescent COVID-19 was sourced from the United States, Italy and Spain.

Authors' processing steps: Estimates of nucleated cell counts were drawn from the amplification of reference gene primers. Measured with immunoSEQ multiplex PCR; TCRdb has only the in-frame clones, and not every one. V, J and clone size were drawn from that table, and D and trimming were deduced from the DNA. Seen here are 150,000 to 180,000 clones, 88% observed once, and the top ten hold more than 2%. The CDR3 extends over 16 amino acids. With 2 bases clipped from V and 9 bases from J, the junction kept 11 bases outside the gene matches. In germline, CDR1 is MNHNS, CDR2 SASEGT. The chain couples TRBV6-1 to TRBJ1-5, with 9 bases aligning to TRBD1. Sequenced input: peripheral blood. The clonotype was recovered from a woman between 65 and 79 years old with acute or convalescent COVID-19. This chain's CDR3 is CASSEKGTGPLGPQHF. The CDR3 DNA sequence: TGTGCCAGCAGTGAAAAAGGGACAGGGCCCTTAGGGCCCCAGCATTTT.